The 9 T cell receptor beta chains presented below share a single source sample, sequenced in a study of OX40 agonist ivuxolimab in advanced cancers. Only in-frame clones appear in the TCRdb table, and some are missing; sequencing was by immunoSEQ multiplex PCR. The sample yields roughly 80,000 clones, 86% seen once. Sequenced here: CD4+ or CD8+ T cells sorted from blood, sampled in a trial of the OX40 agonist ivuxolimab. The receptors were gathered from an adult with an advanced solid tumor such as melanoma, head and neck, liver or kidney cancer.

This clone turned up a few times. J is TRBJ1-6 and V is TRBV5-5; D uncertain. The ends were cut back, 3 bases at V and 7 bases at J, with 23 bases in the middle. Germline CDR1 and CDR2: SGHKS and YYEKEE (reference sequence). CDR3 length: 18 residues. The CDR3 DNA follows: TGTGCCAGCAGCTCTTCTTCGGGTGGAGCTAATTTAAATTCACCCCTCCACTTT. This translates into CASSSSSGGANLNSPLHF.

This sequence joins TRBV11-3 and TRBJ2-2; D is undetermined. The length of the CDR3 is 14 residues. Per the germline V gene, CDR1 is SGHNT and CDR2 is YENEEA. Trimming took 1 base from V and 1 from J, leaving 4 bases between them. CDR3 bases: TGTGCCAGCAGCTTAGGCTGGAACACCGGGGAGCTGTTTTTT. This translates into CASSLGWNTGELFF.

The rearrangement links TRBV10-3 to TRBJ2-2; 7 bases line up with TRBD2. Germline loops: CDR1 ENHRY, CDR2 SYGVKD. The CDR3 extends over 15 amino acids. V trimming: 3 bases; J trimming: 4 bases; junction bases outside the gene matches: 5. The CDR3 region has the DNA TGTGCCATCAGTGACATGAGCGGGACCACCGGGGAGCTGTTTTTT. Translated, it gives CAISDMSGTTGELFF.

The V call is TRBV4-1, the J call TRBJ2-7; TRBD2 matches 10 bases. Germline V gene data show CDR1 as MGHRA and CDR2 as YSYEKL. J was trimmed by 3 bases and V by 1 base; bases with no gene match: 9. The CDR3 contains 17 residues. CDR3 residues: CASSQGGAGGRIYEQYF. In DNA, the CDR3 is TGCGCCAGCAGCCAAGGGGGAGCGGGAGGGCGGATCTACGAGCAGTACTTC.

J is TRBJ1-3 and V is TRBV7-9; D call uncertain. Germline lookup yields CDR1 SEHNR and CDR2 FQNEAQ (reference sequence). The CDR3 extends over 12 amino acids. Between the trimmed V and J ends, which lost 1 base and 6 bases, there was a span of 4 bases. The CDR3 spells CASSLESNTIYF. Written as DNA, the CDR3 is TGTGCCAGCAGCTTAGAATCAAACACCATATATTTT.

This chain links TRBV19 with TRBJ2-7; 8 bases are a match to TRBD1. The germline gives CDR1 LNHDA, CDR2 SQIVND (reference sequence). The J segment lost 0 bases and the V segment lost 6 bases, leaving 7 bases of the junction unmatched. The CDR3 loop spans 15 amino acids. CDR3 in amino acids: CASSLGQAFSYEQYF. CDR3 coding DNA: TGTGCCAGTAGCCTGGGACAGGCCTTCTCCTACGAGCAGTACTTC.

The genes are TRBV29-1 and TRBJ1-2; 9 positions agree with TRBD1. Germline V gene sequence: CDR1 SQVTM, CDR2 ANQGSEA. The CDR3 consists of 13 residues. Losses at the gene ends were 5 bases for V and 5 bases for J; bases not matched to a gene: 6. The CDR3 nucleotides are TGCAGCGTTCACTCAGACAGGGGGTATGGCTACACCTTC. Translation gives CSVHSDRGYGYTF.

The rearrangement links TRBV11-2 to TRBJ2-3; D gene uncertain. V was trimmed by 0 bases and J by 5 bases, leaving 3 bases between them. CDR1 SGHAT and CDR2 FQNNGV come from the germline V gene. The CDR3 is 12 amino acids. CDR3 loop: CASSLDKDTQYF. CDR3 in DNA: TGTGCCAGCAGCTTAGACAAAGATACGCAGTATTTT.

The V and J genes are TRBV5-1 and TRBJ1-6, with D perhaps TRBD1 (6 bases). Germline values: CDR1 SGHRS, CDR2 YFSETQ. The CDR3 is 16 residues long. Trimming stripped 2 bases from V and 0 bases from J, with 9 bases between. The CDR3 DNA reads TGCGCCAGCAGCTTTGAGGGGGGCTCCTATAATTCACCCCTCCACTTT. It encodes CASSFEGGSYNSPLHF.